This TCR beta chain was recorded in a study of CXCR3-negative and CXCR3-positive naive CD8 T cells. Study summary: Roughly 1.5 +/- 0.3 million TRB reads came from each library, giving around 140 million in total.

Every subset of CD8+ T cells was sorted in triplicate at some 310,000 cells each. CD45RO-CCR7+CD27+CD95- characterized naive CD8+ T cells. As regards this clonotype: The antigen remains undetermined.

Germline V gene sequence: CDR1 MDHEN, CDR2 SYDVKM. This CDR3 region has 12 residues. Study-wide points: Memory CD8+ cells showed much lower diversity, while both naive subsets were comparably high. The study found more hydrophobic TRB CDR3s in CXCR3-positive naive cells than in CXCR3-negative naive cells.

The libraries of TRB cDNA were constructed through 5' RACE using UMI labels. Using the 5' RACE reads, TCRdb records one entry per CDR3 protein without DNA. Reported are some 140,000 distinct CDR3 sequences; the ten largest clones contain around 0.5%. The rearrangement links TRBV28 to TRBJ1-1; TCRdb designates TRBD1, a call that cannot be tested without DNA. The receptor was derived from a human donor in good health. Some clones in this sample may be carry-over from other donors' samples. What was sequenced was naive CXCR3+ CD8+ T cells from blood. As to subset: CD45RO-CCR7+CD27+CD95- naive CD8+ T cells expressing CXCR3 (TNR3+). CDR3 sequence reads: CASWTDNFEAFF.